A selection of T cell receptor beta chains follows, all from one sample in a study of CD8 T cells in Susac syndrome. In TCRdb, the immunoSEQ multiplex PCR reads were re-called with MiXCR into one record per CDR3 protein. The sample has about 150,000 distinct CDR3 sequences, around 95% seen once. The sequenced sample consisted of CD8+ T cells from PBMCs. Receptor source: a human donor with multiple sclerosis. CDR3s include the opening cysteine and the closing phenylalanine or tryptophan. The D gene is left open where the match is weak. Expanded clones are given a class, and other clones once, few, many or no size at all.

J: TRBJ2-7; V: TRBV30; size: .; D: TRBD2; CDR3: CAWSVVGEGPYEQYF; DNA: TGTGCCTGGAGTGTCGTCGGGGAGGGACCCTACGAGCAGTACTTC
J: TRBJ2-3; V: TRBV14; size: .; D: .; CDR3: CASSQDSYTQYF; DNA: TGTGCCAGCAGCCAAGATAGCTATACGCAGTATTTT
J: TRBJ2-2; V: TRBV23-1; size: .; D: .; CDR3: CATQGGGELFF; DNA: TGCGCCACCCAAGGGGGCGGGGAGCTGTTTTTT
J: TRBJ2-7; V: TRBV28; size: .; D: .; CDR3: CASSLRGTSYEQYF; DNA: TGTGCCAGCAGTCTCAGGGGAACCTCCTACGAGCAGTACTTC
J: TRBJ1-6; V: TRBV5-1; size: once; D: .; CDR3: CASSLEALSYNSPLHF; DNA: TGCGCCAGCAGCTTGGAAGCACTATCCTATAATTCACCCCTCCACTTT
J: TRBJ1-2; V: TRBV12-3/TRBV12-4; size: .; D: .; CDR3: CASSRDGTRGRYGYTF; DNA: TGTGCCAGCAGTCGTGATGGGACCCGGGGAAGATATGGCTACACCTTC
J: TRBJ2-2; V: TRBV24-1; size: .; D: .; CDR3: CATTGRNTGELFF; DNA: TGTGCCACCACGGGACGGAACACCGGGGAGCTGTTTTTT
J: TRBJ2-7; V: TRBV27; size: .; D: .; CDR3: CASSSRAREYEQYF; DNA: TGTGCCAGCAGTTCTCGGGCCAGGGAGTACGAGCAGTACTTC
J: TRBJ2-1; V: TRBV6-2/TRBV6-3; size: once; D: .; CDR3: CASSYDGYEQFF; DNA: TGTGCCAGCAGTTACGATGGATACGAGCAGTTCTTC
J: TRBJ1-5; V: TRBV2; size: .; D: .; CDR3: CASTPGPSQPQHF; DNA: TGTGCCAGCACTCCTGGTCCGTCTCAGCCCCAGCATTTT
J: TRBJ1-1; V: TRBV20-1; size: .; D: .; CDR3: CSAREARRNTEAFF; DNA: TGCAGTGCTAGAGAGGCGAGAAGGAACACTGAAGCTTTCTTT
J: TRBJ2-1; V: TRBV29-1; size: .; D: .; CDR3: CSVIDRNEQFF; DNA: TGCAGCGTTATTGACCGCAATGAGCAGTTCTTC
J: TRBJ1-4; V: TRBV13; size: .; D: .; CDR3: CASSHYRTANEKLFF; DNA: TGTGCCAGCAGCCATTACAGGACAGCTAATGAAAAACTGTTTTTT
J: TRBJ1-6; V: TRBV20-1; size: .; D: .; CDR3: CSARDRNGGTYNSPLHF; DNA: TGCAGTGCTAGAGATCGGAACGGCGGGACCTATAATTCACCCCTCCACTTT
J: TRBJ2-1; V: TRBV3-1; size: .; D: TRBD1; CDR3: CASSQLKGRQGDINEQFF; DNA: TGTGCCAGCAGCCAATTAAAAGGTAGACAGGGGGATATCAATGAGCAGTTCTTC
J: TRBJ2-3; V: TRBV7-2; size: .; D: TRBD1; CDR3: CASSQRQGRRLNTQYF; DNA: TGTGCCAGCAGCCAAAGACAGGGAAGGAGGTTAAATACGCAGTATTTT
J: TRBJ1-6; V: TRBV10-3; size: .; D: .; CDR3: CAISESPAGLGSPLHF; DNA: TGTGCCATCAGTGAGTCTCCGGCAGGGTTAGGTTCACCCCTCCACTTT
J: TRBJ2-1; V: TRBV6-2/TRBV6-3; size: .; D: TRBD1; CDR3: CASSYSGRGLYEQFF; DNA: TGTGCCAGCAGTTACTCGGGCAGGGGGCTTTATGAGCAGTTCTTC
J: TRBJ2-7; V: TRBV19; size: .; D: .; CDR3: CASSIKGGYEQYF; DNA: TGTGCCAGTAGTATAAAAGGAGGTTACGAGCAGTACTTC
J: TRBJ2-3; V: TRBV3-1; size: .; D: TRBD2; CDR3: CASSYRGGAADTQYF; DNA: TGTGCCAGCAGCTACCGGGGGGGGGCCGCAGATACGCAGTATTTT
J: TRBJ1-5; V: TRBV28; size: .; D: .; CDR3: CASRRTQNSNQPQHF; DNA: TGTGCCAGCAGACGGACACAGAATAGCAATCAGCCCCAGCATTTT
J: TRBJ2-7; V: TRBV15; size: .; D: TRBD1; CDR3: CATSKGTESTYEQYF; DNA: TGTGCCACCAGCAAAGGGACAGAGTCGACCTACGAGCAGTACTTC
J: TRBJ1-5; V: TRBV18; size: .; D: TRBD1; CDR3: CASSPGSTQGAFQPQHF; DNA: TGTGCCAGCTCACCAGGTTCGACACAGGGGGCATTTCAGCCCCAGCATTTT
J: TRBJ2-3; V: TRBV9; size: .; D: .; CDR3: CASSVAQQTDTQYF; DNA: TGTGCCAGCAGCGTAGCTCAGCAGACTGATACGCAGTATTTT
J: TRBJ1-4; V: TRBV4-1; size: .; D: .; CDR3: CASSRNYRATNEKLFF; DNA: TGCGCCAGCAGCCGGAATTACAGGGCAACTAATGAAAAACTGTTTTTT
J: TRBJ1-5; V: TRBV20-1; size: .; D: TRBD1; CDR3: CSAASGTDNQPQHF; DNA: TGCAGTGCTGCATCCGGGACAGACAATCAGCCCCAGCATTTT
J: TRBJ1-1; V: TRBV5-1; size: .; D: TRBD1; CDR3: CASSTGQGKVGNTEAFF; DNA: TGCGCCAGCAGCACAGGACAGGGGAAAGTTGGGAACACTGAAGCTTTCTTT
J: TRBJ2-7; V: TRBV5-4; size: .; D: TRBD2; CDR3: CASSGGTSGYSYEQYF; DNA: TGTGCCAGCAGCGGCGGGACTAGCGGGTACTCCTACGAGCAGTACTTC
J: TRBJ2-1; V: TRBV7-8; size: .; D: .; CDR3: CASRGAGARNEQFF; DNA: TGTGCCAGCAGGGGGGCGGGGGCCCGCAATGAGCAGTTCTTC
J: TRBJ1-4; V: TRBV20-1; size: .; D: TRBD1; CDR3: CSSSPRGLLYEKLFF; DNA: TGCAGTTCAAGCCCCAGGGGGCTTTTATATGAAAAACTGTTTTTT
J: TRBJ2-3; V: TRBV20-1; size: .; D: TRBD1; CDR3: CSAADREIGTDTQYF; DNA: TGCAGTGCTGCTGACAGGGAGATTGGCACAGATACGCAGTATTTT
J: TRBJ1-4; V: TRBV25-1; size: .; D: .; CDR3: CASSRGGSNEKLFF; DNA: TGTGCCAGCAGTCGAGGCGGTTCTAATGAAAAACTGTTTTTT
J: TRBJ2-7; V: TRBV7-2; size: .; D: TRBD1; CDR3: CASSLTGTGEKEQYF; DNA: TGTGCCAGCAGTTTAACCGGGACAGGGGAGAAGGAGCAGTACTTC
J: TRBJ1-1; V: TRBV11-2; size: .; D: .; CDR3: CASSYDLNTEAFF; DNA: TGTGCCAGCAGCTACGACCTGAACACTGAAGCTTTCTTT
J: TRBJ2-3; V: TRBV15; size: .; D: .; CDR3: CATARGPSTDTQYF; DNA: TGTGCCACCGCGAGGGGACCTAGCACAGATACGCAGTATTTT
J: TRBJ2-5; V: TRBV3-1; size: .; D: .; CDR3: CASSHIVGQFQETQYF; DNA: TGTGCCAGCAGCCATATAGTCGGGCAGTTCCAGGAGACCCAGTACTTC
J: TRBJ1-2; V: TRBV7-9; size: .; D: TRBD1; CDR3: CASSRPTGPYGYTF; DNA: TGTGCCAGCAGCCGTCCGACAGGGCCCTATGGCTACACCTTC
J: TRBJ1-1; V: TRBV7-6; size: .; D: .; CDR3: CASSLGLGALNTEAFF; DNA: TGTGCCAGCAGCTTAGGTTTGGGGGCCTTGAACACTGAAGCTTTCTTT